This T cell receptor (beta chain) came from a study of blood T cells in healthy people across ages. The V gene lost 1 base and the J gene lost 4 bases, with 14 bases spanning the gap. Germline V gene sequence: CDR1 LGHNA, CDR2 YSLEER. This CDR3 has 16 amino acids. This clonotype has just one count. Using a J-beta primer mix together with a sample-barcoded 5' primer, a second PCR was run for about 6 to 12 cycles. TCRdb passed the 5' RACE reads through MiXCR, listing each CDR3 protein once. The data contain some 800,000 distinct CDR3 sequences, more than 40% of them singletons. The sample was blood. This TCR was recovered from a man between 60 and 75 years old in good health. The gene calls are TRBV4-3 and TRBJ1-3; D gene unclear. The CDR3 nucleotides are TGCGCCAGCAGCCAAGTCCCAGCCGCAGGAGGAAACACCATATATTTT. This translates into CASSQVPAAGGNTIYF.